This T cell receptor beta chain is from a study of shared clonotypes between healthy human individuals. General study points: Some clonotypes were shared by all four sorted-subset donors, while others were not shared. The non-shared ones had lower generation probabilities than the shared ones.

This clone appeared once. Its antigen is unidentified. This CDR3 has 15 residues. Germline CDR1 reads GTSNPN; CDR2 reads SVGIG (reference sequence). The trim removed 3 bases at V and 7 bases at J, leaving 11 bases unmatched. The protocol was immunoSEQ multiplex PCR, while the TCRdb copy is restricted to in-frame clones and leaves out a portion. This repertoire shows around 2.5 million clones, 93% found once; its top ten account for approximately 0.36%. This receptor was identified in a man younger than 35 in good health. Some clones in this sample may be carry-over from other donors' samples. The rearrangement joins TRBV30 to TRBJ2-1; TRBD2 aligns across 8 bases. Sequenced input: naive CD4+ T cells from PBMCs. Subset described: CD45RA+ positively selected. CDR3 bases: TGTGCCTGGAGCAATCAGCGGGAGAGACGGAATGAGCAGTTCTTC. Its protein product is CAWSNQRERRNEQFF.